The TCR beta chain under discussion was sequenced for a study of T cell responses to AZD1222 COVID-19 vaccine. Sequencing was performed with immunoSEQ multiplex PCR; in TCRdb, only in-frame clones are kept and a portion is missing. The table records approximately 150,000 clones, about 91% of them present only once. The CDR3 length is 15 residues. Trimming pared 1 base from V and 5 bases from J, leaving 11 bases between. Germline CDR1 SGHTA, CDR2 FQGNSA. Notes on the study in general: It was only after the peak T cell response that any repertoires were sampled. Nearly half of spike-specific TCRs reportedly target unmutated variant regions.

Note on this clone: What it recognizes is unknown.

The sequences come from peripheral blood, collected on day 0 of MenACWY control vaccination. This receptor was identified in an adult in good health. This sequence joins TRBV7-2 and TRBJ1-4; D call uncertain. CDR3 in DNA: TGTGCCAGCAGCTTAGTTACGGGCACCAATGAAAAACTGTTTTTT. Protein product: CASSLVTGTNEKLFF.